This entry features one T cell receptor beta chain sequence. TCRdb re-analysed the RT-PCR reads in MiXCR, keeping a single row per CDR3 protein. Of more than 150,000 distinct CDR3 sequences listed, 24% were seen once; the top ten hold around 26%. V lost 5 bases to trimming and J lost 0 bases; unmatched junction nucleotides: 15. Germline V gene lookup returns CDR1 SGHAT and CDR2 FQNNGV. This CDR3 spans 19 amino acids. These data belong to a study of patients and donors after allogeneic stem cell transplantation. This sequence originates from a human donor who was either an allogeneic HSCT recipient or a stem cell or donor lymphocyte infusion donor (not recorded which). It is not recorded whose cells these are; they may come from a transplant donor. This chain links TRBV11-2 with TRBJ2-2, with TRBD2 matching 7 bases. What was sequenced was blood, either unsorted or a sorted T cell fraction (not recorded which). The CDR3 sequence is CASSDTLDGGSANTGELFF. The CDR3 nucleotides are TGTGCCAGCAGCGATACTCTTGACGGGGGGTCGGCGAACACCGGGGAGCTGTTTTTT.